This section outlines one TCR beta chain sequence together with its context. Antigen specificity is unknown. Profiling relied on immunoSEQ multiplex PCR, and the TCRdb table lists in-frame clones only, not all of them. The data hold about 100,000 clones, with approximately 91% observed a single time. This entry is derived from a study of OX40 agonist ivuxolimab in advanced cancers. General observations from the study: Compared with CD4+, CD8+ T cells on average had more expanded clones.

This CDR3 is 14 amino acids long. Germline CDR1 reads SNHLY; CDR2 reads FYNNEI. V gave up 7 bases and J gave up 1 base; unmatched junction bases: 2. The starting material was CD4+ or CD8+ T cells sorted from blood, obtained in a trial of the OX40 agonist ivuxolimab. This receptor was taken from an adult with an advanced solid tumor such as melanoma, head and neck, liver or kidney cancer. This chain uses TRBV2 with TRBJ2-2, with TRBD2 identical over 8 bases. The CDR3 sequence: CASTREGNTGELFF. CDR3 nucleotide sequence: TGTGCCAGCACCCGGGAGGGGAACACCGGGGAGCTGTTTTTT. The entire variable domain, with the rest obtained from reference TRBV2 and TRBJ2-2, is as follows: EPEVTQTPSHQVTQMGQEVILRCVPISNHLYFYWYRQILGQKVEFLVSFYNNEISEKSEIFDDQFSVERPDGSNFTLKIRSTKLEDSAMYFCASTREGNTGELFFGEGSRLTVL.